This TCR beta chain was observed in a study of blood T cell repertoires in COVID-19. Background on the study: Material from acute and convalescent COVID-19 was sourced from the United States, Italy and Spain. PBMCs, B-cell-depleted T cells, or T cells provided the cDNA or gDNA that made up the material.

CDR1 is LGHNA and CDR2 is YSLEER in the germline V gene. V shed 0 bases, J shed 4 bases, and the junction held 14 bases outside the gene matches. This CDR3 has 19 residues. The table came from immunoSEQ multiplex PCR; TCRdb's copy has only in-frame clones and leaves some out. The table lists about 180,000 clones, 80% of them singletons. The material sequenced was peripheral blood. This sequence joins TRBV4-3 and TRBJ2-7, with 11 positions matching TRBD1. The TCR originated in a man between 65 and 80 years old with active or convalescent COVID-19. The CDR3: CASSQDLSRGQGGRYEQYF. The CDR3 DNA reads TGCGCCAGCAGCCAAGATCTGAGTCGGGGACAGGGGGGTCGGTACGAGCAGTACTTC.